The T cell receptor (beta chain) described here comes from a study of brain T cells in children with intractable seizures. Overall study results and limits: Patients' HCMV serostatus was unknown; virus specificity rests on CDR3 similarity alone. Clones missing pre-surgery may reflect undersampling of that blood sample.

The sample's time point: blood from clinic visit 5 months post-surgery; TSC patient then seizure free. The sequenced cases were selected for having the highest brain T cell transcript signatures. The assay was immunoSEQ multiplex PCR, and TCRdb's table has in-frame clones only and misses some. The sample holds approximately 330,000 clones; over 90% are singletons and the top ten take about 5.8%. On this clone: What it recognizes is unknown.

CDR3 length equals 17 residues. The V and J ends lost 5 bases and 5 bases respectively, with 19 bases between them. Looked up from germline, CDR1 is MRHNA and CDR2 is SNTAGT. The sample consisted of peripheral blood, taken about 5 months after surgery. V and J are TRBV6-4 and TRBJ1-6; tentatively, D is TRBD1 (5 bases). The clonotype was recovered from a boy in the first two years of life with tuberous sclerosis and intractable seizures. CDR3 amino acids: CASSSFTGTENNSPLHF. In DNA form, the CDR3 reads TGTGCCAGCAGTTCCTTTACCGGGACGGAAAATAATTCACCCCTCCACTTT.